These 28 T cell receptor beta chains were sequenced from one sample in a study of shared clonotypes between healthy human individuals. TCRdb keeps only in-frame clones here, not all; method: immunoSEQ multiplex PCR. The sample holds 450,000 to 500,000 clones, over 70% seen once. What was sequenced was PBMCs. The origin of the receptors is a woman aged 35 to 49 in good health. Some clones in this sample may be carry-over from other donors' samples.

V and J are TRBV29-1 and TRBJ2-7; D is perhaps TRBD1 or TRBD2 (5 bases each). Trimming stripped 2 bases from V and 5 bases from J, with 13 bases between. Germline CDR1 is SQVTM and CDR2 is ANQGSEA. The CDR3 runs to 13 residues. The CDR3 protein is CSVEIRDRNEQYF. CDR3 bases: TGCAGCGTTGAAATCAGGGACCGGAACGAGCAGTACTTC.

The J gene is TRBJ2-7, the V gene TRBV7-9; 7 bases align to TRBD2. From germline, CDR1 is SEHNR and CDR2 FQNEAQ (reference sequence). J was trimmed by 4 bases and V by 5 bases; bases with no gene match: 5. The CDR3 runs 13 residues. CDR3 DNA: TGTGCCAGCAGCCCCCCTAGCGGTTACGAGCAGTACTTC. Its translation: CASSPPSGYEQYF.

CDR3 sequence reads: CASSQDQPSTDTQYF. DNA of the CDR3: TGCGCCAGCAGCCAAGACCAACCTAGCACAGATACGCAGTATTTT. The chain recombines TRBV5-1 with TRBJ2-3; D is unclear. This CDR3 has 15 amino acids. Trimming removed 4 bases at V and 0 bases at J, with 12 bases between. Per the germline V gene, CDR1 is SGHRS and CDR2 is YFSETQ.

This clone was observed a few times. The chain uses TRBV6-5 and TRBJ1-1; 8 nucleotides agree with TRBD1. V was clipped by 4 bases and J by 10 bases; unmatched bases: 11. Looked up from germline, CDR1 is MNHEY and CDR2 is SVGAGI. CDR3 size: 14 residues. The CDR3 nucleotides are TGTGCCAGCAGTTTGGACAGGGTGGTTGTATCAGCTTTCTTT. Protein product: CASSLDRVVVSAFF.

The chain joins TRBV5-6 to TRBJ2-1; D is unresolved. Trimming removed 0 bases from V and 2 bases from J, with 6 bases in between. CDR1 and CDR2 (germline): SGHDT, YYEEEE. This CDR3 comprises 14 residues. The CDR3 loop reads CASSLGDPYNEQFF. The CDR3, as DNA: TGTGCCAGCAGCTTGGGCGACCCCTACAATGAGCAGTTCTTC.

V gene TRBV19 combines with J gene TRBJ2-2; 7 positions match TRBD2. Germline assignment: CDR1 LNHDA and CDR2 SQIVND (reference sequence). The CDR3 length is 15 residues. The J segment lost 3 bases and the V segment lost 6 bases, leaving 7 bases of the junction unmatched. CDR3 residues: CASSRGRADTGELFF. CDR3 nucleotide sequence: TGTGCCAGTAGCAGAGGGAGGGCGGACACCGGGGAGCTGTTTTTT.

V gene TRBV11-1 combines with J gene TRBJ2-2; D is ambiguous. The germline gives CDR1 SGHAT, CDR2 FQDESV (reference sequence). V lost 2 bases to trimming and J lost 3 bases, with 7 bases between them. This CDR3 region has 14 residues. The CDR3 here is CASSLRGYTGELFF. The CDR3 DNA follows: TGTGCCAGCAGCTTACGAGGTTACACCGGGGAGCTGTTTTTT.

The CDR3 region is CASSQREGPYEQYF. In nucleotides, the CDR3 is TGTGCCAGCAGCCAGCGGGAGGGGCCCTACGAGCAGTACTTC. The chain employs TRBV6-5 and TRBJ2-7, with 10 positions matching TRBD2. With V trimmed by 6 bases and J by 2 bases, 4 bases remained unmatched. Germline V gene sequence: CDR1 MNHEY, CDR2 SVGAGI. This CDR3 region has 14 residues.

The chain uses TRBV30 and TRBJ2-2, with TRBD2 identical over 7 bases. The CDR3 totals 12 residues. Losses at the gene ends were 5 bases for V and 4 bases for J; bases not matched to a gene: 1. Germline loops: CDR1 GTSNPN, CDR2 SVGIG (reference sequence). The CDR3 nucleotides are TGTGCCTGGGGGAGGGGCACCGGGGAGCTGTTTTTT. This translates into CAWGRGTGELFF.

The rearrangement links TRBV2 to TRBJ1-5, with D tentatively TRBD1 (5 bases). Germline-derived CDR1 and CDR2 are SNHLY and FYNNEI. V was trimmed by 2 bases and J by 2 bases, leaving 10 bases between them. The CDR3 is 15 residues long. The CDR3 here is CASSENRRGNQPQHF. The CDR3 nucleotides read TGTGCCAGCAGTGAAAACAGGCGTGGCAATCAGCCCCAGCATTTT.

The chain employs TRBV4-3 and TRBJ2-1; 10 bases are shared with TRBD2. Germline V gene data show CDR1 as LGHNA and CDR2 as YSLEER. V gave up 0 bases and J gave up 4 bases; unmatched junction bases: 3. The length of the CDR3 is 16 residues. The CDR3 is CASSQDEREGYNEQFF. The CDR3 DNA reads as TGCGCCAGCAGCCAAGATGAGCGGGAGGGTTACAATGAGCAGTTCTTC.

On this clone itself: It differs at one base from a far larger clone, so likely a read error. The chain is built from TRBV7-2 and TRBJ1-3; 10 bases map to TRBD1. CDR1 is SGHTA, CDR2 FQGNSA, per germline. The CDR3 covers 17 residues. The CDR3 is CASSARQGALSGNTVYF. In DNA, the CDR3 is TGTGCCAGCAGCGCCCGACAGGGGGCTCTCTCTGGAAACACCGTATATTTT.

There are a few counts of this clone. V is TRBV30 and J is TRBJ1-4; D remains unclear. The V gene lost 0 bases and the J gene lost 4 bases, with 15 bases spanning the gap. The CDR3 is 16 amino acids. Germline lookup yields CDR1 GTSNPN and CDR2 SVGIG (reference sequence). The CDR3 here is CAWSVRSGLSNEKLFF. The CDR3 nucleotides are TGTGCCTGGAGTGTACGGTCCGGACTCAGTAATGAAAAACTGTTTTTT.

The chain links TRBV19 to TRBJ1-2, with unresolved D. Trimming took 8 bases from V and 2 from J, leaving 12 bases between them. In germline, CDR1 is LNHDA, CDR2 SQIVND (reference sequence). The CDR3 runs to 13 residues. CDR3 loop: CASGSGSNYGYTF. In nucleotides, the CDR3 is TGTGCCAGTGGGAGTGGCAGCAACTATGGCTACACCTTC.

V usage is TRBV4-2 and J usage is TRBJ1-2, with a tentative D call TRBD1 (6 bases). Trimming left V 3 bases short and J 4 bases short, with 15 bases between. This CDR3 spans 15 amino acids. CDR1 and CDR2 (germline): LGHNA, YNFKEQ. The CDR3 nucleotides are TGTGCCAGCAGCCAGACCAGGGGTTTGGGCTATGGCTACACCTTC. This codes for CASSQTRGLGYGYTF.

This clone was seen only a few times. This likely reflects a read error, since a far larger clone is one base away. The chain has TRBV5-4 and TRBJ1-1; 9 nucleotides align to TRBD1. The germline gives CDR1 SGHNT, CDR2 YYREEE (reference sequence). This CDR3 region has 16 residues. The ends lost 3 bases at V and 3 bases at J; junction bases unmatched: 9. The CDR3 here is CASSWGTGPLDTEAFF. As DNA, the CDR3 is TGTGCCAGCAGCTGGGGGACAGGGCCCTTGGACACTGAAGCTTTCTTT.

Turning to this clone: A far larger clone differs by one base, so this is likely a read error. The chain joins TRBV28 to TRBJ1-3; D unclear. CDR3 size: 14 residues. Germline V gene data show CDR1 as MDHEN and CDR2 as SYDVKM. For the CDR3, the DNA is TGTGCCAGCAGTTCAGGTCACTCTGGAAACACCATGTATTTT. This encodes CASSSGHSGNTMYF.

A word on this clone: A read error likely explains this, since a far larger clone differs by one base. This CDR3 is also generated by other DNA sequences in the sample. The rearrangement links TRBV28 to TRBJ1-2, with D possibly being TRBD1 (5 bases). V lost 5 bases and J 5 bases, leaving 12 bases between the germline ends. Germline V gene lookup returns CDR1 MDHEN and CDR2 SYDVKM. CDR3 length: 13 residues. As DNA, the CDR3 is TGTGCCAGCAGTCCACAGGACCTATATGGCTACACCTTC. The encoded protein is CASSPQDLYGYTF.

The chain recombines TRBV9 with TRBJ1-4; weak D call: TRBD1 (5 bases). Deletions cut 0 bases from V and 4 bases from J, with 10 bases between. CDR3 length: 15 amino acids. Germline V gene sequence: CDR1 SGDLS, CDR2 YYNGEE. This CDR3 reads CASSVGWGDNEKLFF. The CDR3 DNA reads TGTGCCAGCAGCGTAGGTTGGGGGGATAATGAAAAACTGTTTTTT.

This chain uses TRBV2 with TRBJ2-1; D gene uncertain. Per germline, CDR1 SNHLY and CDR2 FYNNEI. This CDR3 comprises 9 residues. Trimming pared 8 bases from V and 8 bases from J, leaving 4 bases between. The DNA for the CDR3 is TGTGCCAGCGGGTATGAGCAGTTCTTC. Translation gives CASGYEQFF.

The chain recombines TRBV7-8 with TRBJ2-2; 9 bases are a match to TRBD2. V lost 5 bases and J lost 2; bases outside the gene matches: 6. CDR3 length equals 16 residues. Germline assignment: CDR1 SGHVS and CDR2 FQNEAQ. The CDR3 loop is CASSPATSGNTGELFF. CDR3 in DNA: TGTGCCAGCAGCCCCGCGACTAGCGGAAACACCGGGGAGCTGTTTTTT.

The CDR3 region has the DNA TGTGCCAGCCGCAATTTTGGCCAAGAGACCCAGTACTTC. It specifies CASRNFGQETQYF. The chain recombines TRBV28 with TRBJ2-5; unclear D gene. CDR3 size: 13 residues. V was pared by 8 bases and J by 1 base, with 11 bases between. Germline lookup yields CDR1 MDHEN and CDR2 SYDVKM.

The chain recombines TRBV5-6 with TRBJ1-1, with TRBD1 identical over 7 bases. The germline V gene encodes CDR1 SGHDT and CDR2 YYEEEE. V dropped 4 bases and J dropped 4; count of bases not matched to a gene: 10. The length of the CDR3 is 15 residues. The CDR3 sequence: CASSPQRGRGTEAFF. Here the CDR3 DNA reads TGTGCCAGCAGCCCACAAAGGGGGCGAGGCACTGAAGCTTTCTTT.

The rearrangement links TRBV11-3 to TRBJ2-2; 7 nucleotides agree with TRBD1. The CDR3 spans 17 residues. Germline CDR1 is SGHNT and CDR2 is YENEEA. With V trimmed by 3 bases and J by 3 bases, 10 bases remained unmatched. The CDR3 here is CASSLGQGQAYTGELFF. The CDR3 region has the DNA TGTGCCAGCAGCTTGGGACAAGGACAGGCTTACACCGGGGAGCTGTTTTTT. Using reference TRBV11-3 and TRBJ2-2 for the parts outside the CDR3, the full variable domain is EAGVVQSPRYKIIEKKQPVAFWCNPISGHNTLYWYLQNLGQGPELLIRYENEEAVDDSQLPKDRFSAERLKGVDSTLKIQPAELGDSAVYLCASSLGQGQAYTGELFFGEGSRLTVL.

J is TRBJ2-7 and V is TRBV2; 7 bases fit TRBD2. V lost 6 bases and J lost 9; bases outside the gene matches: 11. The CDR3 runs 13 residues. Germline CDR1 and CDR2: SNHLY and FYNNEI. CDR3 nucleotides: TGTGCCAGCAGCGCCACGAGGACTAGTACGCAGTACTTC. This codes for CASSATRTSTQYF.

The V and J genes are TRBV13 and TRBJ2-1; D is possibly TRBD1 or TRBD2 (5 bases each). Germline values: CDR1 PRHDT, CDR2 FYEKMQ (reference sequence). V was cut by 3 bases and J by 6 bases, with 15 bases left in between. CDR3 length: 15 residues. CDR3 coding DNA: TGTGCCAGCAGCTTTGGGGGAGAGGTTGCCAATGAGCAGTTCTTC. The encoded protein is CASSFGGEVANEQFF.

A few counts support this clone. V usage is TRBV2 and J usage is TRBJ2-1; D may be TRBD1 (6 bases). The length of the CDR3 is 15 residues. The V end was cut by 9 bases, the J end by 0 bases, with 15 bases between. Germline assignment: CDR1 SNHLY and CDR2 FYNNEI. CDR3 bases: TGTGCCAGTGGGGGCGAAGGAAGCTCCTACAATGAGCAGTTCTTC. Protein sequence: CASGGEGSSYNEQFF.

Turning to this clone: Other DNA sequences from this sample encode an identical CDR3 as well. The V and J genes are TRBV7-9 and TRBJ1-5; D unresolved. Deletions cut 0 bases from V and 0 bases from J, with 6 bases between. This CDR3 is built from 15 residues. Germline V gene data show CDR1 as SEHNR and CDR2 as FQNEAQ (reference sequence). The DNA for the CDR3 is TGTGCCAGCAGCTTAGCTGGAACTAGCAATCAGCCCCAGCATTTT. It codes for CASSLAGTSNQPQHF.